Included here is one T cell receptor beta chain sequence, with context. Its antigen is undetermined. The junction departs from the called germline gene at one end, perhaps through a read error. The data were obtained in a study of vaccination and CD4 T cells after COVID-19. Treatment here: roughly 11-day PBMC culture with coronavirus spike peptide pools or control peptides (ViraFEST assay). ViraFEST enlarged antigen-specific T cell populations with peptide pools and afterwards sequenced TCRs. Healthy vaccinees, negative for nucleocapsid antibodies before and after vaccination, had no earlier SARS-CoV-2 infection. CDR3 length: 13 amino acids. CDR1 and CDR2 (germline): SGHNT, YENEEA. The assay that was used to sequence DNA from cultured CD4+ T cells was the Oncomine TCR Beta short-read assay. TCRdb re-called the PCR reads through MiXCR, storing one row per CDR3 protein. The table has 20,000 or so distinct CDR3 sequences, roughly 40% seen once.

The sequence came from a human donor who received a COVID-19 vaccine. The specimen comprised CD4+ T cells from blood, cultured in vitro, sampled before SARS-CoV-2 vaccination. J is TRBJ1-6 and V is TRBV11-3; D call uncertain. The CDR3 loop reads CANSQEGNSPLHF. As DNA, the CDR3 is TGTGCCAACAGCCAAGAAGGGAATTCACCCCTCCACTTT.